This TCR beta chain was sequenced in a study of T cell responses to AZD1222 COVID-19 vaccine. The sample holds a few counts of this clone. Method: immunoSEQ multiplex PCR; TCRdb's copy keeps in-frame clones and lacks some. The table shows 130,000 to 150,000 clones, with about nine tenths occurring only once. This clonotype was sampled from an adult in good health. The source was peripheral blood, collected on day 0 of MenACWY control vaccination.

The CDR3 bases are TGTGCCAGCAGTTTAGTATATAACACCGGGGAGCTGTTTTTT. Its translation: CASSLVYNTGELFF. The chain couples TRBV27 to TRBJ2-2; unclear D gene. CDR3 length equals 14 residues. Germline CDR1 and CDR2: MNHEY and SMNVEV (reference sequence). Deletions cut 2 bases from V and 2 bases from J, with 6 bases between.